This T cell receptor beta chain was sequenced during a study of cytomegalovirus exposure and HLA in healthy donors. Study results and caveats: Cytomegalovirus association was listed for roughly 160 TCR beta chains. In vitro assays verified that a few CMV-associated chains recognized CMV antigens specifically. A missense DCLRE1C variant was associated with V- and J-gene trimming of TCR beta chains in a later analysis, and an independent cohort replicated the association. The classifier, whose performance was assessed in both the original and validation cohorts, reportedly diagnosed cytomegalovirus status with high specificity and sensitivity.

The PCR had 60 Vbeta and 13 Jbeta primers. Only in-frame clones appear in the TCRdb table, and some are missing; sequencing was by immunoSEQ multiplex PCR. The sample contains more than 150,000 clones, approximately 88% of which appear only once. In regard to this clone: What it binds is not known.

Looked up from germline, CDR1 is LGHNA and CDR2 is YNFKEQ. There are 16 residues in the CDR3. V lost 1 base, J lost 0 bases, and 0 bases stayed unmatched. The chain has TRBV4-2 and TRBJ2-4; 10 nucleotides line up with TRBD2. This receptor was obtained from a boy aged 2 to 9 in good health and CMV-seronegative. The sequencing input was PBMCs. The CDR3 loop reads CASSQGLAGAKNIQYF. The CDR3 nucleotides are TGTGCCAGCAGCCAAGGACTAGCGGGAGCCAAAAACATTCAGTACTTC.